This T cell receptor beta chain was retrieved from a study of OX40 agonist ivuxolimab in advanced cancers. Study information: Dose-escalation patients suffered from hepatocellular carcinoma, melanoma, renal cell or head and neck cancer. Mean age about 60 years, range about 20 to 90; around 80% male. Three patients, one with hepatocellular carcinoma and two with cutaneous melanoma, achieved partial responses.

Assay: immunoSEQ multiplex PCR; the TCRdb copy retains only in-frame clones and omits some. The sample consists of fewer than 80,000 clones, roughly 73% of them appearing once. With 0 bases clipped from V and 4 bases from J, the junction kept 7 bases outside the gene matches. CDR3 size: 16 residues. Germline CDR1 LGHNA, CDR2 YNFKEQ. Comments on this clone: Its target is not known.

Findings of the study overall: On average, CD8+ T cells had more expanded clones than CD4+.

The chain joins TRBV4-2 to TRBJ2-3; 7 nucleotides match TRBD1. The receptor was derived from an adult with an advanced solid tumor such as melanoma, head and neck, liver or kidney cancer. Here the sequenced sample was CD4+ or CD8+ T cells sorted from blood, taken in a trial of the OX40 agonist ivuxolimab. In DNA, the CDR3 is TGTGCCAGCAGCCAAGACGTGCTGGGACAGCCAGATACGCAGTATTTT. Translation: CASSQDVLGQPDTQYF.